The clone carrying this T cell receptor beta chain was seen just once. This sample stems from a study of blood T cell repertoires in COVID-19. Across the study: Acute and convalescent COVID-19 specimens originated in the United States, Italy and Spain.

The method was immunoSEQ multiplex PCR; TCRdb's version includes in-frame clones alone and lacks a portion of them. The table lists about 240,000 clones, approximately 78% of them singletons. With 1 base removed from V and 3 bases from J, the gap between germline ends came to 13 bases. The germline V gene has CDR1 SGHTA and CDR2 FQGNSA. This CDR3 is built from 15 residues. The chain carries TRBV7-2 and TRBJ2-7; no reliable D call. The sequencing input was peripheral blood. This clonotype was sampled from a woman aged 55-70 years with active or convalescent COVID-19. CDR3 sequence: CASSLGAGQSYEQYF. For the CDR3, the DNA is TGTGCCAGCAGCTTAGGGGCTGGTCAAAGCTACGAGCAGTACTTC. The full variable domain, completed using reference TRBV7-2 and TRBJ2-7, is GAGVSQSPSNKVTEKGKDVELRCDPISGHTALYWYRQSLGQGLEFLIYFQGNSAPDKSGLPSDRFSAERTGGSVSTLTIQRTQQEDSAVYLCASSLGAGQSYEQYFGPGTRLTVT.